This T cell receptor beta chain was profiled in a study of regulatory T cells in long-lasting Graves disease (dated by TCRdb to about 2021). At the level of the whole study: Persistent Graves' disease was defined as persistently positive TSH receptor autoantibodies together with antithyroid drug treatment for over 5 years. A total of around 35 samples underwent TCR sequencing, from around 13 patients with persistent Graves' disease and approximately 20 patients with newly diagnosed Graves' disease. In the clinical cohort, patients with persistent Graves' disease had used antithyroid drugs for an average of about 10.3 years. The study was registered as a clinical trial and conducted in China. Peripheral blood TCR sequencing and RNA sequencing compared persistent Graves' disease patients with newly diagnosed Graves' disease patients. The investigation overall reported the following: The study examined only peripheral blood because the primary lesion, thyroid tissue, could not be accessed. The small sample size was acknowledged by the authors as a limitation that may reduce accuracy. Patients with persistent disease shared more public clonotypes (over 2,500) than newly diagnosed patients did (around 930). Persistent disease showed preferential use of TRBV28, TRBJ1-2 and TRBJ2-5, whereas newly diagnosed disease favored TRBV20-1 and TRBJ2-1. Only the TCR beta chain was sequenced and analyzed. Persistent Graves' disease patients showed lower TCR Shannon entropy and fewer highly expanded clones than newly diagnosed patients, suggesting clonal expansion.

For this clonotype: No cognate antigen has been identified for it. Base qualities are not recorded, but no much larger clone differs from it by a single base.

The germline V gene sets CDR1 to SGHTA and CDR2 to FQGTGA. Cut back by 0 bases and 3 bases, the V and J ends lie 6 bases apart. Spanning cysteine to phenylalanine, the CDR3 consists of 15 amino acids. The sequence is cut down to CDR3 DNA, 45 bases in frame from base 1. Libraries were made using multiplex PCR. This sample was sequenced with an Illumina HiSeq 4000. iRepertoire HTBI primers and Arm-PCR amplification of CDR3 regions were used to construct TCR beta libraries. Gel purification was performed on PCR products prior to sequencing. The source study handled its data this way. Across samples, about 64 TRBV and 15 or so TRBJ segments were identified and used for gene usage analysis of CDR3 amino acid clonotypes. COPE and FqMerger were used to merge the filtered high-quality paired reads into contigs. BLAST was used to align contigs to IMGT TRBV, TRBD and TRBJ reference genes, and CDR3 was defined according to IMGT. Clonotypes above 0.1% frequency were classified as highly expanded clones. Repertoire diversity was measured by Shannon entropy, and V-J evenness by the Gini coefficient. A clonotype found in more than one individual was treated as public. TCRdb trimmed the raw reads at Q25, called clones with MiXCR and kept productive beta chains. One record per CDR3 amino acid sequence lists the most common genes and DNA. The V and J calls here are based on TCRdb, not the publication. The sample table lists some 440,000 distinct CDR3 sequences, 20% to 25% of them with a count of one. The top ten hold under 9% of the sample.

The time point label corresponds to: persistent/refractory GD, antithyroid drugs over 5 years with positive TRAb. For both TCR sequencing and RNA sequencing, RNA was extracted from PBMCs in TRIzol. The diagnosis of Graves' disease was made according to American Thyroid Association guidelines. Recruitment of patients was carried out at an endocrinology department in Xi'an, China. Each patient gave roughly 8.4 milliliters of peripheral blood, collected in an EDTA anticoagulant tube. Ficoll Paque Plus density gradient separation was used to isolate PBMCs, and no additional T cell sorting was done. An Agilent 2100 Bioanalyzer and agarose gel were used to check RNA quality, while a NanoDrop 2000 measured RNA concentration.

The chain is made from TRBV7-3 and TRBJ1-6; the D gene cannot be named for sure. This TCR came from a female donor with Graves disease. The specimen comprised peripheral blood mononuclear cells (PBMCs), sampled when the disease was refractory, from a patient treated with antithyroid drugs. The DNA sequence reads TGTGCCAGCAGCTTAACTAACAGCTATAATTCACCCCTCCACTTT. This sequence encodes CASSLTNSYNSPLHF. Where the CDR3 stops, the reference TRBV7-3 and TRBJ1-6 genes take over; the full variable domain is GAGVSQTPSNKVTEKGKYVELRCDPISGHTALYWYRQSLGQGPEFLIYFQGTGAADDSGLPNDRFFAVRPEGSVSTLKIQRTERGDSAVYLCASSLTNSYNSPLHFGNGTRLTVT.